This TCR beta chain is drawn from a study of patients and donors after allogeneic stem cell transplantation (dated by TCRdb to between 2020 and 2021). Based on the germline V gene, the CDR1 and CDR2 sequences are SGHTA and FQGNSA. Between the V and J ends, shortened by 5 bases and 1 base respectively, the junction contains 17 bases. Reading from cysteine to phenylalanine, the CDR3 counts 16 amino acids. Of the read, only the CDR3 DNA is kept; its 48 bases are in frame from base 1. The library was built by means of RT-PCR. Sequencer: NextSeq 550. TCRdb reanalyzed the raw reads on its own, using fastp at Q25 for trimming and MiXCR for clone calling, and kept in-frame beta chains. Rows merge per CDR3 protein into single entries with the most common DNA and genes. For this sample there are 200,000 to 250,000 distinct CDR3 sequences; approximately 14% appear just once. 9.5% to 13% of the sample goes to the ten largest clones.

Details on this clonotype: No cognate antigen has been identified for it. No base qualities exist here, and no much larger clone lies one base off it.

The source is a human donor who was either an allogeneic HSCT recipient or a stem cell or donor lymphocyte infusion donor (not recorded which). It is not recorded whose cells these are; they may come from a transplant donor. Material for sequencing was blood, either unsorted or a sorted T cell fraction (not recorded which). The V gene is TRBV7-2 and the J gene is TRBJ2-5; the D segment cannot be called with confidence. CDR3 sequence: CASSPPGRVIQETQYF. The nucleotides read TGTGCCAGCAGCCCCCCCGGAAGGGTGATCCAAGAGACCCAGTACTTC. Here the CDR3 is joined to the reference TRBV7-2 and TRBJ2-5 genes, and the full variable domain is: GAGVSQSPSNKVTEKGKDVELRCDPISGHTALYWYRQSLGQGLEFLIYFQGNSAPDKSGLPSDRFSAERTGGSVSTLTIQRTQQEDSAVYLCASSPPGRVIQETQYFGPGTRLLVL.